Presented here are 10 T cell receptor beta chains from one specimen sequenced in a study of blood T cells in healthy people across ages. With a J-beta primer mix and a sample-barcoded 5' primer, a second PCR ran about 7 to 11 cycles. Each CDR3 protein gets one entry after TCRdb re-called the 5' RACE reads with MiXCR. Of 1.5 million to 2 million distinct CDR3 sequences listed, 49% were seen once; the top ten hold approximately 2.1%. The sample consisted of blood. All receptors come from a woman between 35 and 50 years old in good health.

The CDR3 is CASSPGTGDSGSYEQYF. The CDR3 DNA follows: TGTGCCAGCAGCCCAGGGACAGGGGATTCAGGCTCCTACGAGCAGTACTTC. This chain joins TRBV16 and TRBJ2-7; 10 positions match TRBD1. Trimming at V came to 4 bases and at J to 0 bases, leaving 9 bases not matched to a gene. Germline lookup yields CDR1 KGHSY and CDR2 FQNENV. There are 17 residues in the CDR3.

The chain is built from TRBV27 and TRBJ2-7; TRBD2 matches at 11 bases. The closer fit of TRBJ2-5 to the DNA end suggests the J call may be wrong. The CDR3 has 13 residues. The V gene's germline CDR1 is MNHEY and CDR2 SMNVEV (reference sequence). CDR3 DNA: TGTGCCAGCAGTGTGGGACTAGCGGCGACCCAGTACTTC. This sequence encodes CASSVGLAATQYF.

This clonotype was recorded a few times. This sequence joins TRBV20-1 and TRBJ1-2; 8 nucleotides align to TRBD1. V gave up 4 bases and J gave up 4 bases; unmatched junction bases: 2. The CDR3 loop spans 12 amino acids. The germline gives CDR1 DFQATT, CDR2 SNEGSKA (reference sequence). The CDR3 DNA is TGCAGTGCTAAGGACAGGGTCTATGGCTACACCTTC. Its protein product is CSAKDRVYGYTF.

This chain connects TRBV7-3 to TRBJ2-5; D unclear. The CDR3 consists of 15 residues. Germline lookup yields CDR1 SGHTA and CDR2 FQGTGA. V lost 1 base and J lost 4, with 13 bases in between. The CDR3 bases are TGTGCCAGCAGCTTAATTGGCCGCTACCGAGAGACCCAGTACTTC. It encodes CASSLIGRYRETQYF.

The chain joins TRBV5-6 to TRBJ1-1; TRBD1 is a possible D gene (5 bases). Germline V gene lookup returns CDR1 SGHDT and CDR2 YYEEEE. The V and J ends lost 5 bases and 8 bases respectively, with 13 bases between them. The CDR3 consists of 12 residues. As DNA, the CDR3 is TGTGCCAGCAGTCCGGGACCCTCGGAAGCTTTCTTT. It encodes CASSPGPSEAFF.

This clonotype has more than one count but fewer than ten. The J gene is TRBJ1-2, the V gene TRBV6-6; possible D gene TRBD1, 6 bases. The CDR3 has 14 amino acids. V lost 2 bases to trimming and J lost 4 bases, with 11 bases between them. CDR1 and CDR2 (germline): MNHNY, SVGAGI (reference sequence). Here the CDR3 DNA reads TGTGCCAGCAGTTACCGGGACATGTCCTATGGCTACACCTTC. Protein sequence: CASSYRDMSYGYTF.

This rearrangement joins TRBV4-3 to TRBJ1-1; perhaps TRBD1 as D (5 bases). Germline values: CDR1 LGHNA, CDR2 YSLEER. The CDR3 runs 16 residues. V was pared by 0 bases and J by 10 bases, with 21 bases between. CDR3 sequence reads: CASSQDLGLIQRGAFF. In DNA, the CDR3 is TGCGCCAGCAGCCAAGATTTGGGGCTGATTCAGCGTGGAGCTTTCTTT.

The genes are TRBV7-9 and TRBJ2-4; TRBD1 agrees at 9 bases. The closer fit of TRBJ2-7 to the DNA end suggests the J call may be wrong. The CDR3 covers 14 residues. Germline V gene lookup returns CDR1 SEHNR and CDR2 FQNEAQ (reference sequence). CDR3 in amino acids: CASSLMDRGDEQYF. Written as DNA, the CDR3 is TGTGCCAGCAGCTTAATGGACAGGGGCGACGAGCAGTACTTC.

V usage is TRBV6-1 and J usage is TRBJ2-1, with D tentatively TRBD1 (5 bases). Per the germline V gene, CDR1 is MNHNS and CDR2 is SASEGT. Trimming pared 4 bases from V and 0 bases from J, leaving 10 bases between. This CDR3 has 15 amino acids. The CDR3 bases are TGTGCCAGCAGTGGACAGAAAAGCTCCTACAATGAGCAGTTCTTC. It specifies CASSGQKSSYNEQFF.

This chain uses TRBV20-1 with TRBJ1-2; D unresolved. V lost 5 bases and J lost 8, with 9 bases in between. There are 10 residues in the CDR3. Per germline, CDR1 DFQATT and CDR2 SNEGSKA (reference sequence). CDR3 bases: TGCAGTGCTCCCGAGAGGGGCTACACCTTC. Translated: CSAPERGYTF.